The next 5 T cell receptor beta chains were all read from a single sample in a study of blood T cells in healthy people across ages (dated by TCRdb to 2014 to 2015). The method behind the library was 5' RACE. The sample was run on an Illumina HiSeq 2500. The second PCR ran for about 7 to 11 cycles and used a J-beta primer mix along with a sample-barcoded 5' primer. TCRdb's own reprocessing of the public reads used fastp at Q25 and MiXCR and kept productive beta chains. Entries are consolidated by CDR3 protein sequence, retaining the most common genes and DNA. In this sample the table shows hundreds of thousands of distinct CDR3 sequences, less than 80% of which occur a single time. The top ten hold about a quarter of the sample. The sequencing sample was made of blood. The source of these receptors is a man younger than 40 in good health.

The chain has TRBV29-1 and TRBJ2-5; D remains unclear. Germline V gene sequence: CDR1 SQVTM, CDR2 ANQGSEA. CDR3 size: 14 residues. The V end lost 4 bases, the J end lost 0 bases, and 12 bases lay between the germline ends. The CDR3 reads CSVADTAYQETQYF. The CDR3, as DNA: TGCAGCGTTGCCGATACTGCGTACCAAGAGACCCAGTACTTC.

The rearrangement joins TRBV9 to TRBJ2-1; D is undetermined. This CDR3 spans 15 amino acids. Trimming removed 0 bases from V and 2 bases from J, with 9 bases in between. Germline assignment: CDR1 SGDLS and CDR2 YYNGEE. The CDR3 reads CASSVEGVPYNEQFF. CDR3 nucleotides: TGTGCCAGCAGCGTAGAGGGCGTCCCCTACAATGAGCAGTTCTTC.

The genes are TRBV9 and TRBJ2-7; D tentatively fits TRBD1 or TRBD2 (6 bases each). CDR1 is SGDLS, CDR2 YYNGEE, per germline. This CDR3 has 16 amino acids. V gave up 0 bases and J gave up 0 bases, with 13 bases separating them. The DNA for the CDR3 is TGTGCCAGCAGCGTAGGAGGGGGAGGTAGCTCCTACGAGCAGTACTTC. The encoded protein is CASSVGGGGSSYEQYF.

In this sample, this clonotype turned up once. A junction boundary mismatches the germline segment, possibly from a read error. This chain joins TRBV14 and TRBJ1-6, with D tentatively TRBD1 (5 bases). The CDR3 consists of 14 residues. Per germline, CDR1 SGHDN and CDR2 FVKESK. The DNA for the CDR3 is TGTGCCAGCAGCGAAGACAGACTTTATTCACCCCTCCACTTT. Translation: CASSEDRLYSPLHF.

The chain joins TRBV6-6 to TRBJ1-4; tentatively, D is TRBD1 (5 bases). CDR1 is MNHNY and CDR2 is SVGAGI in the germline V gene (reference sequence). The length of the CDR3 is 14 residues. Trimming cost V 6 bases and J 8 bases, with 16 bases left between them. CDR3 coding DNA: TGTGCCAGCAGCGAGGGGCAGCAAGGAGAAAAACTGTTTTTT. It codes for CASSEGQQGEKLFF.